This record covers a single T cell receptor (beta chain). Its antigen remains unknown. The entry originates in a study of Ad26.COV2.S vaccination and SARS-CoV-2 variants. Overall study findings and caveats: Post-vaccination spike-specific CD8+ and CD4+ T cell responses reportedly had substantial breadth. The study found higher spike-specific TCR breadth in vaccine than placebo recipients. People who got the vaccine or the placebo had similar non-spike TCR breadth.

Measured with immunoSEQ multiplex PCR; TCRdb has only the in-frame clones, and not every one. The sample contains 150,000 to 200,000 clones, around 85% of which appear only once. The germline gives CDR1 MDHEN, CDR2 SYDVKM. The CDR3 runs 13 residues. The V and J ends lost 6 bases and 2 bases, in that order; junction bases with no gene match: 3. The TCR comes from a human donor who had recovered from COVID-19. Sequences were derived from peripheral blood, sampled after recovery from COVID-19. The chain is built from TRBV28 and TRBJ1-2, with 7 bases matching TRBD1. This CDR3 reads CASRLTGNYGYTF. In DNA form, the CDR3 reads TGTGCCAGCAGACTGACAGGGAACTATGGCTACACCTTC.